This is a list of T cell receptor beta chains from one sample in a study of blood T cell repertoires in COVID-19. Clones were read by immunoSEQ multiplex PCR, and TCRdb kept only the in-frame ones, dropping some. The sample contains 200,000 or so clones, around 90% of which appear only once. The sequenced material came from PBMCs or T cells enriched from blood (not recorded which). These receptors came from a man in his thirties or forties in a cohort exposed to, infected with or recovered from COVID-19 (not recorded which). Both conserved end residues are part of each CDR3. The D gene is left open where the match is weak. Clone size, where shown, is once, few, many, or a class for clones that have expanded.

V: TRBV19
D: NA
J: TRBJ2-7
size: NA
DNA: TGTGCCAGTAGTATAGCTCTTACCAGCTCCTACGAGCAGTACTTC
CDR3: CASSIALTSSYEQYF

V: TRBV2
D: NA
J: TRBJ2-2
size: NA
DNA: TGTGCCAGCAGTGAAGCTCTAGCTGGCCCCGGGGAGCTGTTTTTT
CDR3: CASSEALAGPGELFF

V: TRBV7-8
D: TRBD1
J: TRBJ2-7
size: NA
DNA: TGTGCCAGCAGCTCGGGACAGGGGACCGGCGAGCAGTACTTC
CDR3: CASSSGQGTGEQYF

V: TRBV27
D: TRBD2
J: TRBJ2-5
size: NA
DNA: TGTGCCAGCAGCACGATAACCGGGACTAGCGGGAGGAATGAGACCCAGTACTTC
CDR3: CASSTITGTSGRNETQYF

V: TRBV7-8
D: NA
J: TRBJ2-2
size: NA
DNA: TGTGCCAGCAGCGAGAGTACAGCCCCCGGGGAGCTGTTTTTT
CDR3: CASSESTAPGELFF

V: TRBV7-9
D: NA
J: TRBJ2-1
size: NA
DNA: TGTGCCAGCAGCGAAACCGGGACTGGGAATGAGCAGTTCTTC
CDR3: CASSETGTGNEQFF

V: TRBV9
D: NA
J: TRBJ2-3
size: NA
DNA: TGTGCCAGCAGTGGGCCCCGGGACTCGCCCCGCTTATACACAGATACGCAGTATTTT
CDR3: CASSGPRDSPRLYTDTQYF

V: TRBV27
D: NA
J: TRBJ2-1
size: NA
DNA: TGTGCCAGCAGTTTAAGGGGCAACCGGGAGAAGCAGTTCTTC
CDR3: CASSLRGNREKQFF

V: TRBV24-1
D: TRBD1
J: TRBJ2-5
size: NA
DNA: TGTGCCACCAGTGATCCTACGACAGGGGCGGAGGAGACCCAGTACTTC
CDR3: CATSDPTTGAEETQYF

V: TRBV5-1
D: NA
J: TRBJ1-3
size: NA
DNA: TGCGCCAGCAGCTTGGACGGGGGAAACACCATATATTTT
CDR3: CASSLDGGNTIYF

V: TRBV27
D: NA
J: TRBJ2-2
size: few
DNA: TGTGCCAGCAGTTTTAAGAGAGCGAACACCGGGGAGCTGTTTTTT
CDR3: CASSFKRANTGELFF

V: TRBV4-3
D: NA
J: TRBJ1-1
size: NA
DNA: TGCGCCAGCAGCCAAGTTACGGGAGGGAACACTGAAGCTTTCTTT
CDR3: CASSQVTGGNTEAFF

V: TRBV28
D: TRBD2
J: TRBJ2-5
size: NA
DNA: TGTGCCAGCAGTCTGACCCCGGGACTAGCTGAAGAGACCCAGTACTTC
CDR3: CASSLTPGLAEETQYF

V: TRBV19
D: TRBD1
J: TRBJ2-7
size: NA
DNA: TGTGCCAGTAGTATTAAGAGGGGGCTCTCCTACGAGCAGTACTTC
CDR3: CASSIKRGLSYEQYF

V: TRBV7-9
D: TRBD2
J: TRBJ2-3
size: NA
DNA: TGTGCCAGCAGCCCCAGGACTAGCGCCCAGGCCGGGCGGTCAGATACGCAGTATTTT
CDR3: CASSPRTSAQAGRSDTQYF

V: TRBV7-9
D: NA
J: TRBJ1-1
size: NA
DNA: TGTGCCACCAAGGGAGGTGAGAACACTGAAGCTTTCTTT
CDR3: CATKGGENTEAFF

V: TRBV2
D: NA
J: TRBJ1-2
size: NA
DNA: TGTGCCAGCAGTGAGAGGGTTTTCTATGGCTACACCTTC
CDR3: CASSERVFYGYTF

V: TRBV28
D: NA
J: TRBJ2-2
size: NA
DNA: TGTGCCAGCAGTTTCCAAGACACCACCGGGGAGCTGTTTTTT
CDR3: CASSFQDTTGELFF

V: TRBV6-5
D: TRBD2
J: TRBJ2-7
size: NA
DNA: TGTGCCAGCAGTTACCGCCCAGCGGGGAGCGAGCAGTACTTC
CDR3: CASSYRPAGSEQYF

V: TRBV15
D: NA
J: TRBJ1-5
size: NA
DNA: TGTGCCACCAGCAGAGAAGGGGCAGGGAACAATCAGCCCCAGCATTTT
CDR3: CATSREGAGNNQPQHF

V: TRBV24-1
D: NA
J: TRBJ1-2
size: NA
DNA: TGTGCCACCAGTGAGCCCCGCCAGGGAGGGGGCTACACCTTC
CDR3: CATSEPRQGGGYTF

V: TRBV7-8
D: NA
J: TRBJ2-4
size: NA
DNA: TGTGCCAGCAGCCCGCCTCGGGCCAAAAACATTCAGTACTTC
CDR3: CASSPPRAKNIQYF

V: TRBV3-1/TRBV3-2
D: TRBD2
J: TRBJ2-7
size: NA
DNA: TGTGCCAGCAGCCAAGTCACTAGCGGGAGAGCACAGCAGTACTTC
CDR3: CASSQVTSGRAQQYF

V: TRBV3-1/TRBV3-2
D: NA
J: TRBJ2-1
size: NA
DNA: TGTGCCAGCAGCCAAGAATCGAGAAGCTCCTACAATGAGCAGTTCTTC
CDR3: CASSQESRSSYNEQFF

V: TRBV9
D: NA
J: TRBJ2-6
size: NA
DNA: TGTGCCAGCAGCGTAGACAGGGATATATCTGGGGCCAACGTCCTGACTTTC
CDR3: CASSVDRDISGANVLTF

V: TRBV11-2
D: TRBD2
J: TRBJ2-1
size: NA
DNA: TGTGCCAGCAGCGCACGACTAGCGGGAGAAGAGCAGTTCTTC
CDR3: CASSARLAGEEQFF

V: TRBV10-2
D: TRBD1
J: TRBJ2-2
size: NA
DNA: TGCGCCAGCAGTGGACCGCTCAGGGGGACCGGGGAGCTGTTTTTT
CDR3: CASSGPLRGTGELFF

V: TRBV4-2
D: NA
J: TRBJ1-4
size: NA
DNA: TGTGCCAGCAGCCAAGATCGAGGCAATTCAGGCGGGGGAAAACTGTTTTTT
CDR3: CASSQDRGNSGGGKLFF

V: TRBV27
D: TRBD2
J: TRBJ2-1
size: NA
DNA: TGTGCCAGCACCCCCACCGGGACTAGCGGCTACAATGAGCAGTTCTTC
CDR3: CASTPTGTSGYNEQFF

V: TRBV7-2
D: NA
J: TRBJ1-1
size: once
DNA: TGTGCCAGCAGCTTTGGGACTTTGAAAGCTTTCTTT
CDR3: CASSFGTLKAFF

V: TRBV7-2
D: NA
J: TRBJ2-7
size: NA
DNA: TGTGCCAGCAGCGGGGACACGAATTTCTACGAGCAGTACTTC
CDR3: CASSGDTNFYEQYF

V: TRBV5-1
D: TRBD2
J: TRBJ2-2
size: NA
DNA: TGCGCCAGCAGCTTTAGCGGGGCGACCGGGGAGCTGTTTTTT
CDR3: CASSFSGATGELFF

V: TRBV14
D: TRBD1
J: TRBJ2-5
size: NA
DNA: TGTGCCAGCGGACGGGGACAGCGGGAGACCCAGTACTTC
CDR3: CASGRGQRETQYF

V: TRBV5-1
D: TRBD1
J: TRBJ1-1
size: NA
DNA: TGCGCCAGCAGCTTGTTTGGGACAGGGGCTAAGAACACTGAAGCTTTCTTT
CDR3: CASSLFGTGAKNTEAFF

V: TRBV5-1
D: TRBD2
J: TRBJ2-5
size: NA
DNA: TGCGCCAGCAGCTTGGCCACTAGCGGGCACCAAGAGACCCAGTACTTC
CDR3: CASSLATSGHQETQYF

V: TRBV9
D: NA
J: TRBJ2-7
size: NA
DNA: TGTGCCAGCAGCGTAGATAGTCAGGAGGGCCTACGGGCCGAGCAGTACTTC
CDR3: CASSVDSQEGLRAEQYF

V: TRBV20-1
D: TRBD2
J: TRBJ2-7
size: NA
DNA: TGCAGTGCTAGTCCGGGACTAGCATCCGAGCAGTACTTC
CDR3: CSASPGLASEQYF

V: TRBV7-2
D: NA
J: TRBJ2-7
size: NA
DNA: TGTGCCAGCAGCCCGTCTGTTGCGGTAGCGCGTAGCTACGAGCAGTACTTC
CDR3: CASSPSVAVARSYEQYF

V: TRBV7-9
D: TRBD2
J: TRBJ2-1
size: NA
DNA: TGTGCCAGCAGCTTAACGGGAGGTTACAATGAGCAGTTCTTC
CDR3: CASSLTGGYNEQFF

V: TRBV6-1
D: NA
J: TRBJ2-3
size: NA
DNA: TGTGCCAGCAGTGCCTGGGGTGGTGGAGGAACAGATACGCAGTATTTT
CDR3: CASSAWGGGGTDTQYF